This T cell receptor beta chain was retrieved from a study of cytomegalovirus exposure and HLA in healthy donors. Overall study results and limits: It was likely that a cluster of highly shared sequence variants was a sequencing artifact. It was reported that the classifier diagnosed cytomegalovirus status with high specificity and sensitivity in both the original and validation cohorts.

In regard to this clone: Its antigen is as yet unknown.

The PCR used 60 Vbeta and 13 Jbeta primers. Some clones are missing from TCRdb's copy, which holds only in-frame ones; the method was immunoSEQ multiplex PCR. The sample holds over 120,000 clones, about 80% seen once. CDR1 and CDR2 (germline): MNHNS, SASEGT. Trimming at V came to 6 bases and at J to 4 bases, leaving 5 bases not matched to a gene. CDR3 length equals 13 residues. The chain carries TRBV6-1 and TRBJ1-1; 7 positions match TRBD1. This TCR was recovered from a man between 25 and 39 years old in good health and CMV-seropositive. Specimen: PBMCs. The CDR3 region has the DNA TGTGCCAGCAGCCACAGGGGATCCACTGAAGCTTTCTTT. It yields the protein CASSHRGSTEAFF.